What follows are 8 T cell receptor beta chains derived from one specimen sequenced in a study of shared clonotypes between healthy human individuals. TCRdb's table, derived via immunoSEQ multiplex PCR, lists solely in-frame clones and lacks some. The sample carries millions of clones, around 95% recorded once. Sequenced input: naive CD4+ T cells sorted from blood. Subset denoted: CD45RA+ positively selected. The receptor source for this set is a young man in good health.

The chain joins TRBV7-9 to TRBJ1-4; D is ambiguous. CDR3 length equals 12 residues. Germline CDR1 and CDR2: SEHNR and FQNEAQ (reference sequence). The ends were cut back, 2 bases at V and 6 bases at J, with 4 bases in the middle. The CDR3 region is CASSLMDEKLFF. The DNA for the CDR3 is TGTGCCAGCAGCTTAATGGATGAAAAACTGTTTTTT.

The genes are TRBV7-9 and TRBJ1-1; D gene uncertain. The CDR3 runs to 15 residues. Germline loops: CDR1 SEHNR, CDR2 FQNEAQ (reference sequence). Trimming removed 4 bases from V and 1 base from J, with 13 bases in between. CDR3 nucleotide sequence: TGTGCCAGCAGCTCATGGCTGGGGTCGAACACTGAAGCTTTCTTT. Translation: CASSSWLGSNTEAFF. The complete variable domain, with remaining parts taken from reference TRBV7-9 and TRBJ1-1, reads DTGVSQNPRHKITKRGQNVTFRCDPISEHNRLYWYRQTLGQGPEFLTYFQNEAQLEKSRLLSDRFSAERPKGSFSTLEIQRTEQGDSAMYLCASSSWLGSNTEAFFGQGTRLTVV.

The chain carries TRBV5-4 and TRBJ1-2; no definite D call. The CDR3 is made up of 14 amino acids. Germline CDR1 and CDR2: SGHNT and YYREEE (reference sequence). Trimming stripped 4 bases from V and 0 bases from J, with 10 bases between. The CDR3 reads CASSTDMSNYGYTF. CDR3 coding DNA: TGTGCCAGCAGCACAGACATGTCTAACTATGGCTACACCTTC.

The chain uses TRBV7-9 and TRBJ2-5, with D uncertain. Between the trimmed V and J ends, which lost 2 bases and 5 bases, there was a span of 9 bases. This CDR3 is built from 13 residues. CDR1 and CDR2 (germline): SEHNR, FQNEAQ (reference sequence). The CDR3 loop is CASSLTTGETQYF. CDR3 bases: TGTGCCAGCAGCTTAACGACCGGCGAGACCCAGTACTTC.

The gene calls are TRBV11-2 and TRBJ1-2, with D possibly TRBD1 on 5 matching bases. The germline CDR1 and CDR2 sequences are SGHAT and FQNNGV. Trimming stripped 2 bases from V and 7 bases from J, with 11 bases between. This CDR3 is 13 amino acids long. In DNA, the CDR3 is TGTGCCAGCAGCTTACAGGAGGGGATTGGCTACACCTTC. It yields the protein CASSLQEGIGYTF.

The rearrangement joins TRBV7-6 to TRBJ2-3; tentatively, D is TRBD2 (5 bases). This CDR3 has 13 residues. Trimming left V 1 base short and J 5 bases short, with 7 bases between. From germline, CDR1 is SGHVS and CDR2 FNYEAQ. The CDR3 is CASSLGLRDTQYF. CDR3 DNA sequence: TGTGCCAGCAGCTTAGGACTACGAGATACGCAGTATTTT. The full variable domain, completed using reference TRBV7-6 and TRBJ2-3, is GAGVSQSPRYKVTKRGQDVALRCDPISGHVSLYWYRQALGQGPEFLTYFNYEAQQDKSGLPNDRFSAERPEGSISTLTIQRTEQRDSAMYRCASSLGLRDTQYFGPGTRLTVL.

The chain recombines TRBV30 with TRBJ2-7; 7 positions match TRBD1. J gave up 0 bases and V 3 bases, and 5 bases lay outside the gene matches. The CDR3 spans 14 residues. Germline-derived CDR1 and CDR2 are GTSNPN and SVGIG (reference sequence). For the CDR3, the DNA is TGTGCCTGGAGCATAGGGGGCAGCTCCTACGAGCAGTACTTC. It translates to CAWSIGGSSYEQYF.

V usage is TRBV30 and J usage is TRBJ2-7, with 7 bases that match TRBD2. This CDR3 contains 14 residues. V gave up 7 bases and J gave up 2 bases; unmatched junction bases: 11. Germline CDR1 and CDR2: GTSNPN and SVGIG (reference sequence). This CDR3 is CASTWASGTYEQYF. CDR3 bases: TGTGCCTCGACCTGGGCTAGCGGCACCTACGAGCAGTACTTC.